The 4 T cell receptor beta chains listed next were all sequenced from one sample in a study of T cell responses to AZD1222 COVID-19 vaccine. This table comes from immunoSEQ multiplex PCR, and its TCRdb copy is limited to in-frame clones, with some not included. The data contain around 130,000 clones, approximately 85% of them seen just once; the ten biggest clones take up about 8.6%. This specimen consisted of peripheral blood, obtained on day 0 of AZD1222 vaccination. These TCRs come from an adult in good health.

The CDR3 loop is CASSLDADTQYF. DNA of the CDR3: TGTGCCAGCAGCTTGGATGCAGATACGCAGTATTTT. The chain couples TRBV5-6 to TRBJ2-3; unclear D gene. V lost 0 bases and J 4 bases, leaving 3 bases between the germline ends. This CDR3 spans 12 amino acids. Germline V gene lookup returns CDR1 SGHDT and CDR2 YYEEEE.

The chain is built from TRBV12-3 or TRBV12-4 and TRBJ2-7, with D perhaps assigned TRBD1 or TRBD2 (5 bases each). V lost 6 bases and J 3 bases, leaving 12 bases between the germline ends. CDR3 length: 13 residues. CDR3 nucleotides: TGTGCCAGCAGGATGGGACGGAACTACGAGCAGTACTTC. Amino acid sequence: CASRMGRNYEQYF.

The rearrangement uses TRBV5-1 and TRBJ2-3; 14 bases match TRBD2. CDR1 and CDR2 (germline): SGHRS, YFSETQ. This CDR3 contains 19 residues. Trimming took 4 bases from V and 4 from J; bases not matched to a gene: 14. In DNA form, the CDR3 reads TGCGCCAGCAGCCCTAGGGGGACTAGCGGGAGCAACCGCGCAGATACGCAGTATTTT. Encoded protein: CASSPRGTSGSNRADTQYF.

CDR3 in amino acids: CASTFRDSSYNEQFF. The CDR3 DNA is TGTGCCAGCACATTCCGGGACTCCTCCTACAATGAGCAGTTCTTC. The chain recombines TRBV11-3 with TRBJ2-1; tentative D call: TRBD2 (6 bases). This CDR3 region has 15 residues. The ends were cut back, 7 bases at V and 0 bases at J, with 13 bases in the middle. Germline V gives CDR1 SGHNT, CDR2 YENEEA.